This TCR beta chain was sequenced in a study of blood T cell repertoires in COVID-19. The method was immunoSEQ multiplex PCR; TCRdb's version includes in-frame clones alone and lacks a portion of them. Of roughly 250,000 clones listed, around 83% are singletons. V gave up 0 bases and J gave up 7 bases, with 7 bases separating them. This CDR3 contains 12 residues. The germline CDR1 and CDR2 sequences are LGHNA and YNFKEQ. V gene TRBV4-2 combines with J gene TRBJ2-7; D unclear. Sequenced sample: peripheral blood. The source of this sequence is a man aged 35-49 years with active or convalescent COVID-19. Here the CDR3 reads CASSQDQVEQYF. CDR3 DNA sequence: TGTGCCAGCAGCCAAGATCAGGTGGAGCAGTACTTC.